This record covers a single T cell receptor (beta chain). This specimen comes from a study of blood T cell repertoires in COVID-19. Here immunoSEQ multiplex PCR was the method, and the copy in TCRdb shows in-frame clones only, minus some. The sample records around 140,000 clones, about 82% being singletons. Deletions cut 3 bases from V and 4 bases from J, with 18 bases between. Germline assignment: CDR1 LNHDA and CDR2 SQIVND (reference sequence). CDR3 length equals 16 residues. Sequenced input: peripheral blood. This rearrangement joins TRBV19 to TRBJ2-5; D is unresolved. This clonotype was sampled from a woman over 75 with active or convalescent COVID-19. The CDR3 region has the DNA TGTGCCAGTAGTATCGGTTCTGGGCAGATACTAGAGACCCAGTACTTC. Amino acids: CASSIGSGQILETQYF. Full variable domain (missing parts from reference TRBV19 and TRBJ2-5): DGGITQSPKYLFRKEGQNVTLSCEQNLNHDAMYWYRQDPGQGLRLIYYSQIVNDFQKGDIAEGYSVSREKKESFPLTVTSAQKNPTAFYLCASSIGSGQILETQYFGPGTRLLVL.